A selection of T cell receptor beta chains follows, all from one sample in a study of blood T cell repertoires in COVID-19. Assay used: immunoSEQ multiplex PCR; TCRdb lists only in-frame clones, some missing. The table includes about 220,000 clones, roughly nine tenths detected once. Sample: PBMCs or T cells enriched from blood (not recorded which). The receptors derive from a woman in her 30s who had recovered from COVID-19. CDR3s leave out the opening cysteine and the closing phenylalanine or tryptophan.

v_gene: TRBV5-1
CDR3aa: ASSLSGGGYEQY

v_gene: TRBV2
CDR3aa: ASSGDTDNQPQH

v_gene: TRBV7-9
CDR3aa: ASSLDPRQSNYGYT

v_gene: TRBV4-2
CDR3aa: ASSPTSGDYNEQF

v_gene: TRBV3-1/TRBV3-2
CDR3aa: ASSQDIGHPMRAF

v_gene: TRBV9
CDR3aa: ASSVEGTGKNIQY

v_gene: TRBV3-1/TRBV3-2
CDR3aa: ASSQAGGTDTQY

v_gene: TRBV7-2
CDR3aa: ASSRNPGLVSYNEQF

v_gene: TRBV19
CDR3aa: ASSSDGFAGNTIY

v_gene: TRBV7-3
CDR3aa: ASSLRTGSYNEQF

v_gene: TRBV7-9
CDR3aa: ASSPGQGKDQPQH

v_gene: TRBV7-9
CDR3aa: ASSYRGNTEAF

v_gene: TRBV5-6
CDR3aa: ASSLGTGNGYT

v_gene: TRBV21-1
CDR3aa: AVRGVDPYGYT

v_gene: TRBV11-3
CDR3aa: ASSLDQYGPQETQY

v_gene: TRBV5-1
CDR3aa: ASSFGVGRLGNTIY

v_gene: TRBV9
CDR3aa: ASSVAVRETGKNTEAF

v_gene: TRBV4-3
CDR3aa: ASSPGQLRDYGYT

v_gene: TRBV5-1
CDR3aa: ASSLGTRQETQY